This TCR beta chain originates from a study of early T cells in non-severe SARS-CoV-2 infection. TCRdb re-analysed the 5' RACE reads in MiXCR, keeping a single row per CDR3 protein. The sample includes around 84,000 distinct CDR3 sequences, 9.5% to 13% of them seen just once. The CDR3 has 12 residues. Germline V gives CDR1 MDHEN, CDR2 SYDVKM. Trimming removed 7 bases from V and 6 bases from J, with 13 bases in between. In its sample, this clonotype was seen a few times. This TCR derives from an adult who was a healthcare worker with PCR-confirmed SARS-CoV-2 infection or an uninfected control (not recorded which). What was sequenced was whole blood. The chain has TRBV28 and TRBJ2-7, with D tentatively TRBD1 (6 bases). In nucleotides, the CDR3 is TGTGCCAGCAATAGACTCAGGGGCGAGCAGTACTTC. It specifies CASNRLRGEQYF.